This entry lists 24 T cell receptor beta chains sequenced from one sample in a study of CD8 T cells in Susac syndrome. Reverse transcription used roughly 0.5 to 1 ug RNA and random hexamers. TCRdb recomputed calls from the immunoSEQ multiplex PCR reads with MiXCR, one row per CDR3 protein. The table records 150,000 to 200,000 distinct CDR3 sequences, over 85% of them present only once. The sequenced sample was CD4+ T cells from PBMCs. All receptors come from a human donor in good health.

A few counts support this clonotype. This sequence joins TRBV6-1 and TRBJ2-5, with TRBD1 identical over 7 bases. The CDR3 runs 12 residues. The germline gives CDR1 MNHNS, CDR2 SASEGT. V lost 7 bases to trimming and J lost 13 bases; unmatched junction nucleotides: 12. The CDR3 protein is CASMRDRGRWYF. Here the CDR3 DNA reads TGTGCCAGCATGAGGGACAGAGGACGTTGGTACTTC.

J is TRBJ2-7 and V is TRBV12-3 or TRBV12-4, with 12 bases fitting TRBD2. This CDR3 region has 15 residues. After removal of 5 bases from V and 5 bases from J, the junction contained 7 bases not matched to a gene. The CDR3 nucleotides are TGTGCCAGCAGTCTGACTAGCGGGGGATTGAACGAGCAGTACTTC. Translation: CASSLTSGGLNEQYF.

The V call is TRBV12-3 or TRBV12-4, the J call TRBJ1-1; perhaps TRBD1 as D (5 bases). CDR3 size: 12 residues. V shed 6 bases and J shed 11 bases, with 16 bases lying between them. The CDR3 loop is CASRRGTVRAFF. As DNA, the CDR3 is TGTGCCAGCAGGCGGGGCACGGTTAGGGCTTTCTTT.

The chain combines TRBV20-1 with TRBJ1-4, with TRBD1 as a possible D gene (6 bases). Trimming stripped 5 bases from V and 8 bases from J, with 15 bases between. This CDR3 comprises 13 residues. Germline CDR1 is DFQATT and CDR2 is SNEGSKA (reference sequence). CDR3 sequence: CSAPIGGGEKLFF. Written as DNA, the CDR3 is TGCAGTGCTCCGATCGGGGGGGGCGAAAAACTGTTTTTT.

J is TRBJ2-5 and V is TRBV11-2; no clear D gene. CDR3 length equals 13 residues. Germline V gene data show CDR1 as SGHAT and CDR2 as FQNNGV. Between the trimmed V and J ends, which lost 5 bases and 4 bases, there was a span of 11 bases. CDR3 DNA sequence: TGTGCCAGCAGCGCCGGACCTGGAGAGACCCAGTACTTC. Translating gives CASSAGPGETQYF.

This chain links TRBV23-1 with TRBJ2-4, with 8 bases identical to TRBD1. TRBV23-1 carries the ORF label, with uncertain function. V lost 0 bases and J lost 2; bases outside the gene matches: 6. The CDR3 is 17 amino acids. This CDR3 reads CASSQSRGTGTKNIQYF. In DNA form, the CDR3 reads TGCGCCAGCAGTCAATCGCGAGGGACAGGAACCAAAAACATTCAGTACTTC.

The chain is built from TRBV29-1 and TRBJ1-1; D is perhaps TRBD1 (6 bases). With 7 bases removed from V and 6 bases from J, the gap between germline ends came to 12 bases. The germline V gene encodes CDR1 SQVTM and CDR2 ANQGSEA. The CDR3 has 11 amino acids. CDR3 coding DNA: TGCAGCGCAGGGGACCACCCTGAAGCTTTCTTT. Protein product: CSAGDHPEAFF. The entire variable domain, with the rest obtained from reference TRBV29-1 and TRBJ1-1, is as follows: SAVISQKPSRDICQRGTSLTIQCQVDSQVTMMFWYRQQPGQSLTLIATANQGSEATYESGFVIDKFPISRPNLTFSTLTVSNMSPEDSSIYLCSAGDHPEAFFGQGTRLTVV.

This chain joins TRBV7-2 and TRBJ2-7; D is undetermined. This CDR3 is built from 11 residues. Trimming took 5 bases from V and 3 from J, leaving 5 bases between them. Germline V lookup: CDR1 SGHTA, CDR2 FQGNSA. CDR3 region: CASSTYYEQYF. The CDR3 bases are TGTGCCAGCAGCACCTACTACGAGCAGTACTTC.

The V and J genes are TRBV15 and TRBJ2-7; no clear D gene. There are 11 residues in the CDR3. Trimming stripped 4 bases from V and 8 bases from J, with 9 bases between. Germline V gene sequence: CDR1 LNHNV, CDR2 YYDKDF (reference sequence). The CDR3 reads CATSNPSKQYF. The CDR3 region has the DNA TGTGCCACCAGCAACCCAAGTAAGCAGTACTTC.

This chain uses TRBV5-1 with TRBJ1-5; D not certain. The germline V gene encodes CDR1 SGHRS and CDR2 YFSETQ. The CDR3 covers 13 residues. Trimming left V 0 bases short and J 4 bases short, with 5 bases between. The CDR3 reads CASSLETNQPQHF. CDR3 coding DNA: TGCGCCAGCAGCTTGGAGACAAATCAGCCCCAGCATTTT.

The chain combines TRBV18 with TRBJ1-5; 11 positions match TRBD1. CDR3 length equals 15 residues. The V and J ends lost 3 bases and 5 bases, in that order; junction bases with no gene match: 3. CDR1 and CDR2 from the germline V gene are KGHSH and LQKENI. Written as DNA, the CDR3 is TGTGCCAGCTCACCCAGGACAGGGGGCGATCAGCCCCAGCATTTT. This translates into CASSPRTGGDQPQHF.

The CDR3 DNA is TGCAGTGCTGCCGGGACAGTCTACGAGCAGTACTTC. It yields the protein CSAAGTVYEQYF. This sequence joins TRBV20-1 and TRBJ2-7, with 7 positions matching TRBD1. Germline trimming cut 5 bases from V and 3 bases from J; bases unmatched to any gene: 4. The V gene's germline CDR1 is DFQATT and CDR2 SNEGSKA (reference sequence). The CDR3 length is 12 residues.

The gene calls are TRBV12-3 or TRBV12-4 and TRBJ2-3; either TRBD1 or TRBD2 may fit D (6 bases each). The length of the CDR3 is 13 residues. Trimming removed 7 bases from V and 3 bases from J, with 11 bases in between. The DNA of the CDR3 is TGTGCCAGCAAGGGGGGCCGGACAGATACGCAGTATTTT. Protein sequence: CASKGGRTDTQYF.

This clonotype appeared a single time. The rearrangement joins TRBV19 to TRBJ2-2; 9 positions match TRBD2. The CDR3 covers 14 residues. Germline CDR1 LNHDA, CDR2 SQIVND (reference sequence). The J segment lost 6 bases and the V segment lost 8 bases, leaving 7 bases of the junction unmatched. CDR3 bases: TGTGCCAGTGCGGGACTAGCTCACTCCGGGGAGCTGTTTTTT. Its translation is CASAGLAHSGELFF.

The chain uses TRBV7-8 and TRBJ2-3, with a possible D match to TRBD2 (5 bases). V was clipped by 6 bases and J by 1 base, with 8 bases between them. The CDR3 has 13 residues. Germline CDR1 is SGHVS and CDR2 is FQNEAQ. The CDR3 sequence is CASRIGGTDTQYF. Here the CDR3 DNA reads TGTGCCAGCAGAATCGGGGGCACAGATACGCAGTATTTT.

The chain carries TRBV27 and TRBJ2-3, with TRBD2 as a possible D gene (5 bases). CDR1 MNHEY and CDR2 SMNVEV come from the germline V gene (reference sequence). The CDR3 is 18 residues long. V was clipped by 6 bases and J by 2 bases, with 24 bases between them. The CDR3 DNA follows: TGTGCCAGCAGGCGGAAGGCTGTAATCGGCGGGCTCACAGATACGCAGTATTTT. Residues: CASRRKAVIGGLTDTQYF.

This sequence joins TRBV30 and TRBJ2-5, with 7 bases fitting TRBD2. This CDR3 comprises 16 residues. CDR1 and CDR2 from the germline V gene are GTSNPN and SVGIG (reference sequence). After removal of 1 base from V and 0 bases from J, the junction contained 8 bases not matched to a gene. The CDR3 sequence: CAWSALGGGNQETQYF. The CDR3 DNA reads TGTGCCTGGAGTGCCCTGGGGGGGGGTAACCAAGAGACCCAGTACTTC.

The chain has TRBV6-1 and TRBJ1-5, with TRBD1 matching 7 bases. Germline V gene data show CDR1 as MNHNS and CDR2 as SASEGT. The CDR3 length is 16 residues. V dropped 6 bases and J dropped 3; count of bases not matched to a gene: 11. The CDR3 DNA reads TGTGCCAGCAGCCCCGAGACAGGGCGCTTCAATCAGCCCCAGCATTTT. This translates into CASSPETGRFNQPQHF.

The chain employs TRBV7-9 and TRBJ2-1, with TRBD1 identical over 9 bases. The germline V gene encodes CDR1 SEHNR and CDR2 FQNEAQ (reference sequence). There are 15 residues in the CDR3. V trimming: 5 bases; J trimming: 7 bases; junction bases outside the gene matches: 9. The DNA for the CDR3 is TGTGCCAGCAGCCTCGGACAGGGGAGAGTAAATGAGCAGTTCTTC. It encodes CASSLGQGRVNEQFF.

The genes are TRBV6-5 and TRBJ2-1, with 8 bases fitting TRBD2. Trimming took 10 bases from V and 8 from J; bases not matched to a gene: 7. Germline V lookup: CDR1 MNHEY, CDR2 SVGAGI. The CDR3 runs 12 residues. CDR3 protein: CATRGSGDEQFF. Written as DNA, the CDR3 is TGTGCCACCCGGGGTAGCGGGGATGAGCAGTTCTTC.

The chain recombines TRBV18 with TRBJ1-2, with no clear D. Germline V gene lookup returns CDR1 KGHSH and CDR2 LQKENI. This CDR3 comprises 15 residues. V gave up 2 bases and J gave up 4 bases, with 14 bases separating them. CDR3 in DNA: TGTGCCAGCTCACCAGGCGAGGGCAGCTTCTATGGCTACACCTTC. It is translated as CASSPGEGSFYGYTF.

The genes are TRBV12-3 or TRBV12-4 and TRBJ1-1; D call uncertain. Deletions cut 9 bases from V and 8 bases from J, with 19 bases between. The CDR3 is 13 residues long. The CDR3 DNA reads TGTGCCAGTGGGTTTTCATGGGCCCCCGAAGCTTTCTTT. It translates to CASGFSWAPEAFF.

This chain connects TRBV6-1 to TRBJ1-5, with 7 bases matching TRBD1. Unmatched junction bases numbered 8, after V lost 6 bases and J lost 0 bases. The CDR3 spans 16 residues. Germline V gene sequence: CDR1 MNHNS, CDR2 SASEGT. The CDR3 bases are TGTGCCAGCAGGCAGCAGGGGGTCGCTAGCAATCAGCCCCAGCATTTT. Translated: CASRQQGVASNQPQHF.

This chain connects TRBV18 to TRBJ1-2, with no clear D. Germline assignment: CDR1 KGHSH and CDR2 LQKENI. CDR3 length equals 14 residues. Trimming removed 2 bases at V and 4 bases at J, with 11 bases between. The CDR3 coding sequence is TGTGCCAGCTCACCAGCAGAGGCGCCCTATGGCTACACCTTC. It yields the protein CASSPAEAPYGYTF.